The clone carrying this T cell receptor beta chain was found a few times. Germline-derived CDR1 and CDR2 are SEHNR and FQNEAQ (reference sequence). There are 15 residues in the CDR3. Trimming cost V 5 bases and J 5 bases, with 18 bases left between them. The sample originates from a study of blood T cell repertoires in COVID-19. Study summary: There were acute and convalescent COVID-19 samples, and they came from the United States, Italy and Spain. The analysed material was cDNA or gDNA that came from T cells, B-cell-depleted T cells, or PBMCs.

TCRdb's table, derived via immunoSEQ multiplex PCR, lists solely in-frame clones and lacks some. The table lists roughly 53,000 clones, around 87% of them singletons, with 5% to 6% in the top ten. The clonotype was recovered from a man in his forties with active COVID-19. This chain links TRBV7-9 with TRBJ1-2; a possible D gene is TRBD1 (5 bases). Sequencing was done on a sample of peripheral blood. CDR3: CASSPRTGGDYGYTF. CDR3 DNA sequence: TGTGCCAGCAGCCCTCGGACGGGAGGGGATTATGGCTACACCTTC. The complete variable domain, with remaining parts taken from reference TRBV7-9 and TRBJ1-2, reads DTGVSQNPRHKITKRGQNVTFRCDPISEHNRLYWYRQTLGQGPEFLTYFQNEAQLEKSRLLSDRFSAERPKGSFSTLEIQRTEQGDSAMYLCASSPRTGGDYGYTFGSGTRLTVV.